This T cell receptor (beta chain) was recovered during a study of PD-1 blockade in classical Hodgkin lymphoma. Repertoires were generated with immunoSEQ multiplex PCR, while TCRdb's copy carries only in-frame clones and drops some. In the table there are approximately 27,000 clones, roughly 90% of which are singletons. The time point is: newly diagnosed, previously untreated cHL patient sample. The authors purified CD4+ T cells from thawed PBMCs by magnetic negative selection. The CDR3 runs 14 residues. Germline V gene data show CDR1 as MGHDK and CDR2 as SYGVNS. Trimming pared 4 bases from V and 6 bases from J, leaving 13 bases between. Concerning this clone itself: Antigen unknown.

General observations from the study: What drove the repertoire differences, possibly disease activity or prior therapy, has not been defined. Compared with healthy donors, newly diagnosed patients reportedly showed lower baseline TCR diversity.

This clonotype originated in a human donor with classical Hodgkin lymphoma. The specimen was CD4+ T cells from blood. This chain joins TRBV25-1 and TRBJ2-1; D is tentatively TRBD1 or TRBD2 (5 bases each). The CDR3 nucleotides read TGTGCCAGCAGTGTTCGGGACCAATCCAATGAGCAGTTCTTC. Protein: CASSVRDQSNEQFF.